This T cell receptor beta chain stems from a study of blood T cells in healthy people across ages. Drawing of peripheral blood yielded 8.5 to 10 milliliters from each donor. The J segment lost 4 bases and the V segment lost 4 bases, leaving 5 bases of the junction unmatched. Germline lookup yields CDR1 SGHKS and CDR2 YYEKEE (reference sequence). This CDR3 is built from 14 residues. The study, taken as a whole, reports: Naive T cell percentage strongly correlated with TCR beta diversity. Total diversity from one million sequenced T cells was likely underestimated.

Concerning this clonotype: Antigen unknown.

It was with a sample-barcoded 5' primer and a J-beta primer mix that a second PCR of about 7 to 12 cycles was run. CDR3-containing paired-end reads numbered at least 3 million in each sample. One entry per CDR3 protein, called by TCRdb with MiXCR from the 5' RACE reads. Of 700,000 to 950,000 distinct CDR3 sequences in the sample, 43% were seen once. The sample comprised blood. The rearrangement uses TRBV5-5 and TRBJ1-5, with 7 positions matching TRBD1. This sequence was found in a woman aged 55-69 years in good health. CDR3 bases: TGTGCCAGCAGCATCGGACAGGAGAATCAGCCCCAGCATTTT. Translating it yields CASSIGQENQPQHF.